This T cell receptor (beta chain) was captured in a study of T cell responses to AZD1222 COVID-19 vaccine. Some clones are missing from TCRdb's copy, which holds only in-frame ones; the method was immunoSEQ multiplex PCR. The profile shows 100,000 to 150,000 clones, over 80% of them singletons. This CDR3 region has 13 residues. With 5 bases removed from V and 1 base from J, the gap between germline ends came to 8 bases. Germline V CDR1 and CDR2: LNHDA, SQIVND (reference sequence). Turning to this clone: Antigen unknown.

Whole-study results and caveats: Every sample of the repertoires postdated the peak T cell response. The reported proportion of spike-specific TCRs targeting unmutated variant regions was nearly half. Just 5 to 7 AZD1222 recipients were seropositive at baseline.

The specimen was peripheral blood, collected on day 0 of AZD1222 vaccination. The chain uses TRBV19 and TRBJ2-5; a possible D gene is TRBD1 (5 bases). This clonotype originated in an adult in good health. Here the CDR3 DNA reads TGTGCCAGTAGTGTACAGGTCCAAGAGACCCAGTACTTC. Protein sequence: CASSVQVQETQYF. Combining the CDR3 with reference TRBV19 and TRBJ2-5 gives the whole variable domain DGGITQSPKYLFRKEGQNVTLSCEQNLNHDAMYWYRQDPGQGLRLIYYSQIVNDFQKGDIAEGYSVSREKKESFPLTVTSAQKNPTAFYLCASSVQVQETQYFGPGTRLLVL.